This TCR beta chain was identified in a study of blood T cells in healthy people across ages. This clonotype occurred once. Its antigen is still unknown. The junction shows a germline mismatch at one end, possibly a read error. Primed by a sample-barcoded 5' primer and a J-beta primer mix, a second PCR proceeded for about 6 to 11 cycles. TCRdb independently ran MiXCR on the 5' RACE reads; one entry per CDR3 protein. This sample has roughly 410,000 distinct CDR3 sequences, with approximately 47% found just once. Donation came from healthy Caucasian individuals in Russia who were aged about 6 to 95. The V gene's germline CDR1 is SGHRS and CDR2 YFSETQ. The CDR3 sequence is 16 residues long. Whole-study findings and limits: Long-lived and aged donors differed, with more naive CD4+ cells and higher diversity in the long-lived. In the absence of known donor CMV status, changes in expanded clonotypes were possibly confounded.

This receptor was taken from a man in his sixties in good health. Material for sequencing was blood. The J gene is TRBJ2-1, the V gene TRBV5-1; TRBD2 matches at 9 bases. This chain's CDR3 is CASSLNSGGLYKEQFF. CDR3 sequence (DNA): TGCGCCAGCAGCTTGAATAGCGGGGGCCTCTACAAGGAGCAGTTCTTC. The whole variable domain, remainder taken from reference TRBV5-1 and TRBJ2-1, is KAGVTQTPRYLIKTRGQQVTLSCSPISGHRSVSWYQQTPGQGLQFLFEYFSETQRNKGNFPGRFSGRQFSNSRSEMNVSTLELGDSALYLCASSLNSGGLYKEQFFGPGTRLTVL.